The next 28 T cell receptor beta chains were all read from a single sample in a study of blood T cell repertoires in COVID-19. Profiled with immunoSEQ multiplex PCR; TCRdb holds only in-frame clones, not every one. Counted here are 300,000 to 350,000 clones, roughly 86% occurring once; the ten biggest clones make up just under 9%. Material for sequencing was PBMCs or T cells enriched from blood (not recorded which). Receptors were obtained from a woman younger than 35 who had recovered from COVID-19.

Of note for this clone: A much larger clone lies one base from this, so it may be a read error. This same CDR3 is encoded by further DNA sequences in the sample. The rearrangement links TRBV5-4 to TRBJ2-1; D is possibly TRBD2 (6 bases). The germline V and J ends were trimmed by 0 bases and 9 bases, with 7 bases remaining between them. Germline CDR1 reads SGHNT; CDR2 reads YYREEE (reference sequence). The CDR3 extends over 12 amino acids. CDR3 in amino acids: CASSLGRGEQFF. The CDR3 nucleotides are TGTGCCAGCAGCTTGGGGAGGGGTGAGCAGTTCTTC.

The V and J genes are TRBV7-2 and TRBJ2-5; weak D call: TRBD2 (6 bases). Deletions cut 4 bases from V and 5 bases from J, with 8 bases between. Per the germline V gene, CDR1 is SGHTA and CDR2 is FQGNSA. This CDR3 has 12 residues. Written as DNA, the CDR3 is TGTGCCAGCAGCTCCACTAGCGAGACCCAGTACTTC. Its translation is CASSSTSETQYF.

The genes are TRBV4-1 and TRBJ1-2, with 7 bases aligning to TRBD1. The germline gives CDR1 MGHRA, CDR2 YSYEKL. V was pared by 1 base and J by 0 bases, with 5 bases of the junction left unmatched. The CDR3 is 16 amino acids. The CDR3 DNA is TGCGCCAGCAGCCAAGGACAGGGACCTCCTAACTATGGCTACACCTTC. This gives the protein CASSQGQGPPNYGYTF.

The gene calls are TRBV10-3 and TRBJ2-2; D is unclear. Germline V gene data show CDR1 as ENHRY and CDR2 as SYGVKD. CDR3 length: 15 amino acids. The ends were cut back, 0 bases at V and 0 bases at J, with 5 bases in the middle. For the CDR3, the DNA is TGTGCCATCAGTGAGTCGAGAGCGAACACCGGGGAGCTGTTTTTT. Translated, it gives CAISESRANTGELFF.

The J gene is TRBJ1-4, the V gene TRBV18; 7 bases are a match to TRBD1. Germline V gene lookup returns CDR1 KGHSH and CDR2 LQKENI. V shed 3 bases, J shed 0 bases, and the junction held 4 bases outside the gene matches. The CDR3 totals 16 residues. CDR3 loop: CASSPGQVATNEKLFF. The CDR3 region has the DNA TGTGCCAGCTCACCTGGACAGGTTGCAACTAATGAAAAACTGTTTTTT.

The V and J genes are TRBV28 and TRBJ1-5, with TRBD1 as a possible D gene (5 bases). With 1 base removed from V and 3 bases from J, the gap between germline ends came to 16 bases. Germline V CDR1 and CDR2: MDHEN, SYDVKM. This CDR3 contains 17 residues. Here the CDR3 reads CASSLFRDTGHNQPQHF. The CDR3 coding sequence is TGTGCCAGCAGTTTATTCAGAGACACCGGACACAATCAGCCCCAGCATTTT. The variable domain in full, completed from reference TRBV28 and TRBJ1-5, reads DVKVTQSSRYLVKRTGEKVFLECVQDMDHENMFWYRQDPGLGLRLIYFSYDVKMKEKGDIPEGYSVSREKKERFSLILESASTNQTSMYLCASSLFRDTGHNQPQHFGDGTRLSIL.

The CDR3 spells CASYRTEPYNEQFF. CDR3 sequence (DNA): TGTGCCAGCTACAGGACAGAGCCCTACAATGAGCAGTTCTTC. The chain is built from TRBV2 and TRBJ2-1; TRBD1 might be the D (6 bases). Germline V gene data show CDR1 as SNHLY and CDR2 as FYNNEI. This CDR3 has 14 residues. V lost 8 bases and J lost 2, with 13 bases in between.

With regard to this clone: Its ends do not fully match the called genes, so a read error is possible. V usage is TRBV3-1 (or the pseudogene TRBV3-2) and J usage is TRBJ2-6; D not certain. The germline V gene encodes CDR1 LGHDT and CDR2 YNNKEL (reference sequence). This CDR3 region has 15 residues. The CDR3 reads CASSQDSSWANVLTF. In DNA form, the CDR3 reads TGTGCCAGCAGCCAAGATAGCTCTTGGGCCAACGTCCTGACTTTC.

CDR3 region: CASSIPGDDSTDTQYF. CDR3 nucleotide sequence: TGTGCCAGTAGTATCCCCGGGGATGATAGCACAGATACGCAGTATTTT. The chain links TRBV19 to TRBJ2-3; weak D call: TRBD2 (5 bases). V was shortened by 3 bases and J by 0 bases, with 13 bases between the two germline ends. The CDR3 contains 16 residues. Germline V CDR1 and CDR2: LNHDA, SQIVND (reference sequence).

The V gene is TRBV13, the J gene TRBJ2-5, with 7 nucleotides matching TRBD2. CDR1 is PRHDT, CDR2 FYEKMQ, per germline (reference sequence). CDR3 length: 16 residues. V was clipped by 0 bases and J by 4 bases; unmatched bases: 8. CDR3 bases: TGTGCCAGCAGCTTAGGCCTCGGCGGGAGTTCAGAGACCCAGTACTTC. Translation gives CASSLGLGGSSETQYF.

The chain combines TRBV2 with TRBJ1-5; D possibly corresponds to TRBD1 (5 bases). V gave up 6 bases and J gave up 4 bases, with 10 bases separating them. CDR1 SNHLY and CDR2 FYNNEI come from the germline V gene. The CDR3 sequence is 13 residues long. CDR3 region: CASSGQGNQPQHF. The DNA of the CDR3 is TGTGCCAGCAGCGGTCAGGGAAATCAGCCCCAGCATTTT.

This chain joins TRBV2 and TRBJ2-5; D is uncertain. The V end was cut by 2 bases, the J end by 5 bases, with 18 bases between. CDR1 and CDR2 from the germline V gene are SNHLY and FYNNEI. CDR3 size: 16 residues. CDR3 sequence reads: CASSETGFEVVETQYF. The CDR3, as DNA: TGTGCCAGCAGTGAAACCGGGTTTGAGGTCGTCGAGACCCAGTACTTC. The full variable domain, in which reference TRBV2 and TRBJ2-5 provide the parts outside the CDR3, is EPEVTQTPSHQVTQMGQEVILRCVPISNHLYFYWYRQILGQKVEFLVSFYNNEISEKSEIFDDQFSVERPDGSNFTLKIRSTKLEDSAMYFCASSETGFEVVETQYFGPGTRLLVL.

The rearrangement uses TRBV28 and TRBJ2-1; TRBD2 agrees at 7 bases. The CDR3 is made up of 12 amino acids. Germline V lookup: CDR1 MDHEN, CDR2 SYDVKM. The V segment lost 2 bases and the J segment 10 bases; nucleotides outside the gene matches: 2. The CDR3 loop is CASSLIGGEQFF. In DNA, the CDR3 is TGTGCCAGCAGTTTAATCGGGGGGGAGCAGTTCTTC.

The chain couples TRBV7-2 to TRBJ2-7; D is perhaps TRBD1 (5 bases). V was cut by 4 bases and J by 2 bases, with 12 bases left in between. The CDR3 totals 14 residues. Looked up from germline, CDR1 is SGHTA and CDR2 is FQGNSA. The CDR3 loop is CASSSKTATYEQYF. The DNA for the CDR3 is TGTGCCAGCAGCTCAAAGACAGCGACCTACGAGCAGTACTTC. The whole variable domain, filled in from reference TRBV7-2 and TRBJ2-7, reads GAGVSQSPSNKVTEKGKDVELRCDPISGHTALYWYRQSLGQGLEFLIYFQGNSAPDKSGLPSDRFSAERTGGSVSTLTIQRTQQEDSAVYLCASSSKTATYEQYFGPGTRLTVT.

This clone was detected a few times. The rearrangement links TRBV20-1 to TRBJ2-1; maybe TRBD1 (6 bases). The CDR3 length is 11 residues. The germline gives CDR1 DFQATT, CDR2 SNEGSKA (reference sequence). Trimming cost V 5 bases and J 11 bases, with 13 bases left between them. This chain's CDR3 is CSAEGQSKQFF. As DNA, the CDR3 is TGCAGTGCTGAAGGACAGAGTAAGCAGTTCTTC.

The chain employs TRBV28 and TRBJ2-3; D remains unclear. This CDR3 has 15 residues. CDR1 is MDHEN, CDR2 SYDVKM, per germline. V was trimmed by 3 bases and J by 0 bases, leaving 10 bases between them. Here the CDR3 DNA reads TGTGCCAGCAGTTTCTACGTGACTAGCACAGATACGCAGTATTTT. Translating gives CASSFYVTSTDTQYF.

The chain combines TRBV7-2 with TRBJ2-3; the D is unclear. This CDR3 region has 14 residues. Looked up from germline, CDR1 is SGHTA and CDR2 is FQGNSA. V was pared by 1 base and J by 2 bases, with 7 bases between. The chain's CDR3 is CASSLGPDTDTQYF. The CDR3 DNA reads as TGTGCCAGCAGCTTAGGGCCCGACACAGATACGCAGTATTTT.

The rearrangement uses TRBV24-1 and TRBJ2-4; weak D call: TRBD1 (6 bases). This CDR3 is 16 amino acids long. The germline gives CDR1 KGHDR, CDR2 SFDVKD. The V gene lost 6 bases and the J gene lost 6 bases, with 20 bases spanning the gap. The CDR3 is CATSMWDTRGLNIQYF. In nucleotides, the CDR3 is TGTGCCACCAGTATGTGGGACACGAGAGGATTAAACATTCAGTACTTC.

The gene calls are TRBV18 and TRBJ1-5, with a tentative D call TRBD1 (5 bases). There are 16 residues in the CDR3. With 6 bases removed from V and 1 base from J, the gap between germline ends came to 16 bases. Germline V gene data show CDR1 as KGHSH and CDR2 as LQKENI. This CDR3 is CASSSMVRGSNQPQHF. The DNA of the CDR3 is TGTGCCAGCTCGTCAATGGTCCGGGGGAGCAATCAGCCCCAGCATTTT.

Written as DNA, the CDR3 is TGTGCCAGCACCGAATCCGGGTGGGGAGTAGAGTGGGAAAAACTGTTTTTT. Translated: CASTESGWGVEWEKLFF. This chain uses TRBV27 with TRBJ1-4; D remains unclear. Germline-derived CDR1 and CDR2 are MNHEY and SMNVEV (reference sequence). V lost 7 bases to trimming and J lost 8 bases, with 26 bases between them. The CDR3 length is 17 residues.

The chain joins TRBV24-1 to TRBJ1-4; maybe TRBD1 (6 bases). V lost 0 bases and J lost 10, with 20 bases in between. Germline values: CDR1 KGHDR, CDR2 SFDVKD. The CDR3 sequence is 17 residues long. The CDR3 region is CATSDLVRLGTPTKLFF. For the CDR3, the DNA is TGTGCCACCAGTGATTTGGTCCGGTTAGGGACACCCACAAAACTGTTTTTT.

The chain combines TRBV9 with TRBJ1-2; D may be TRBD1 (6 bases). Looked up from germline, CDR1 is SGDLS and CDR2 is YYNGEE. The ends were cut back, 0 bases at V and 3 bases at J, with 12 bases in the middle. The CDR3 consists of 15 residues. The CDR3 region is CASSVGSPGDYGYTF. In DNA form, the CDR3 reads TGTGCCAGCAGCGTAGGATCCCCAGGGGACTATGGCTACACCTTC. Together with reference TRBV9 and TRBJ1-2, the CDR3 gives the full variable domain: DSGVTQTPKHLITATGQRVTLRCSPRSGDLSVYWYQQSLDQGLQFLIQYYNGEERAKGNILERFSAQQFPDLHSELNLSSLELGDSALYFCASSVGSPGDYGYTFGSGTRLTVV.

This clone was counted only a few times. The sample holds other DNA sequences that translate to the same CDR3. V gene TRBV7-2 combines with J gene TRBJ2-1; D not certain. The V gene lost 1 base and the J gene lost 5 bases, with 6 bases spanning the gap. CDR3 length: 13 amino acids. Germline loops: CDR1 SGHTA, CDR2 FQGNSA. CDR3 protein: CASSLGQNNEQFF. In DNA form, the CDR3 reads TGTGCCAGCAGCTTAGGTCAAAACAATGAGCAGTTCTTC. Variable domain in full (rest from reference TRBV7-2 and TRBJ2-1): GAGVSQSPSNKVTEKGKDVELRCDPISGHTALYWYRQSLGQGLEFLIYFQGNSAPDKSGLPSDRFSAERTGGSVSTLTIQRTQQEDSAVYLCASSLGQNNEQFFGPGTRLTVL.

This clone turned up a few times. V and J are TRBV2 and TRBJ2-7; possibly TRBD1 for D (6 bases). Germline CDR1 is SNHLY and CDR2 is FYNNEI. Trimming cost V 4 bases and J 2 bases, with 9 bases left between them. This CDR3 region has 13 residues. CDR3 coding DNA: TGTGCCAGCAGTGGAGGACAGACCTACGAGCAGTACTTC. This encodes CASSGGQTYEQYF.

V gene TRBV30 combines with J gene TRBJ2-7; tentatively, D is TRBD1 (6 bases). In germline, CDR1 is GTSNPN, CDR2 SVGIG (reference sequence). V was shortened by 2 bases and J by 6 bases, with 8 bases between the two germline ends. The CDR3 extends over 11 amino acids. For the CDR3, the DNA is TGTGCCTGGAGTACGACAGGCGAGCAGTACTTC. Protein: CAWSTTGEQYF.

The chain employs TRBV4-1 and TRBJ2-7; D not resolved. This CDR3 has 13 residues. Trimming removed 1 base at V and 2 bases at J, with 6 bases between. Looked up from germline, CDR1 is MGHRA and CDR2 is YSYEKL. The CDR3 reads CASSQVGPYEQYF. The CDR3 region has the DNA TGCGCCAGCAGCCAAGTGGGCCCCTACGAGCAGTACTTC.

CDR3 amino acids: CASSQGRGGFTEAFF. CDR3 coding DNA: TGTGCCAGCAGCCAAGGGCGCGGCGGGTTCACTGAAGCTTTCTTT. The chain has TRBV6-5 and TRBJ1-1, with D hard to call. Per germline, CDR1 MNHEY and CDR2 SVGAGI. V lost 6 bases and J lost 4, with 18 bases in between. The CDR3 sequence is 15 residues long.

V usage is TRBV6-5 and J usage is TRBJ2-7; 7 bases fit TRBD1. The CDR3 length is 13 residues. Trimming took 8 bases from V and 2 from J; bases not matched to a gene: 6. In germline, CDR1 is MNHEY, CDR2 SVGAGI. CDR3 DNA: TGTGCCAGCTTCTACGGACAGGCCTACGAGCAGTACTTC. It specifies CASFYGQAYEQYF.